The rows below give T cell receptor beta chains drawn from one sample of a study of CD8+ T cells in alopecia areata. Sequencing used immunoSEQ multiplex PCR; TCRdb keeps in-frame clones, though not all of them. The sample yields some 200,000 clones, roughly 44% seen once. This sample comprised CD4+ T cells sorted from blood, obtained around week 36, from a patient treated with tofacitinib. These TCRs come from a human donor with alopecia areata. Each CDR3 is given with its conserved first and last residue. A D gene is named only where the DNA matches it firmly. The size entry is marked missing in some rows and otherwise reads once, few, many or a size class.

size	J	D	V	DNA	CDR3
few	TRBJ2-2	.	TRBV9	TGTGCCAGCAACTGGGGAGGGGGTAACACCGGGGAGCTGTTTTTT	CASNWGGGNTGELFF
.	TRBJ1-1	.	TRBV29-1	TGCAGCGTTGAGGTTGGGGGCCGGATCATGAACACTGAAGCTTTCTTT	CSVEVGGRIMNTEAFF
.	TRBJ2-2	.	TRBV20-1	TGCAGTGCCGAGCTCGGGGAGCTGTTTTTT	CSAELGELFF
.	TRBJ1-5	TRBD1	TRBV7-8	TGTGCCAGCAGCTGGGGTCGACAGGGGGGTCAGCCCCAGCATTTT	CASSWGRQGGQPQHF
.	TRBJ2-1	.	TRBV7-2	TGTGCCAGCAGCTTAGAGGGCGATGAGCAGTTCTTC	CASSLEGDEQFF
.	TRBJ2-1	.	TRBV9	TGTGCCAGCAGCCAGGCAGAGGGATCGGTCGATGAGCAGTTCTTC	CASSQAEGSVDEQFF
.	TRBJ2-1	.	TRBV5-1	TGCGCCAGCAGCCAGAAAAATGAGCAGTTCTTC	CASSQKNEQFF
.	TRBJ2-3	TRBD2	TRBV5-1	TGCGCCAGCAGCTTGGTGGTAGCGGGTATCACAGATACGCAGTATTTT	CASSLVVAGITDTQYF
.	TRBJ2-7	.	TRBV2	TGTGCCAGCACCATGGGCAGGGGGCAGTACTTC	CASTMGRGQYF
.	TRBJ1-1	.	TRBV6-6	TGTGCCAGCAGTCCCTATGGAGACACTGAAGCTTTCTTT	CASSPYGDTEAFF
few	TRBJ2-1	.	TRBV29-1	TGCAGCGCGGAGGAGGTCCCCTACAATGAGCAGTTCTTC	CSAEEVPYNEQFF
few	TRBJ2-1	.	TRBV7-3	TGTGCCAGCAGCTTGGGACCCGGCTCCTACAATGAGCAGTTCTTC	CASSLGPGSYNEQFF
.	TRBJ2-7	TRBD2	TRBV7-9	TGTGCCAGCAGCTTATCTAGCGGGAGGGTCCACGAGCAGTACTTC	CASSLSSGRVHEQYF
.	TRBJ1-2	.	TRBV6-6	TGTGCCAGCACTTGGGATCTCTATGGCTACACCTTC	CASTWDLYGYTF
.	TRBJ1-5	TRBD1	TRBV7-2	TGTGCCAGCAGCCGGACAGGGGGATGGCAGCCCCAGCATTTT	CASSRTGGWQPQHF
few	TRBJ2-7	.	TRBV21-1	TGTGCCAGCAGTAGAGGGAAAAGGGGCGTCTACGAGCAGTACTTC	CASSRGKRGVYEQYF
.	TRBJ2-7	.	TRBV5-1	TGCGCCAGCAGCTTGTTTCGGGGTTCCTACGAGCAGTACTTC	CASSLFRGSYEQYF
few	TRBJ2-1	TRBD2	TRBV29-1	TGCAGCGTTGAGGGAACTAGCGAGACGAACAATGAGCAGTTCTTC	CSVEGTSETNNEQFF